This entry features one TCR beta chain sequence. Generated by immunoSEQ multiplex PCR, the TCRdb table keeps only in-frame clones and is missing some. There are 150,000 to 200,000 clones in the sample, with 2.2% held by the top ten. This record comes from a study of control samples from healthy donors and cancer patients. The CDR3 loop spans 15 amino acids. V dropped 5 bases and J dropped 6; count of bases not matched to a gene: 9. Germline loops: CDR1 SGHVS, CDR2 FQNEAQ. This chain joins TRBV7-8 and TRBJ2-1, with 8 bases identical to TRBD2. Sequencing was carried out using blood. The sequence derives from a young woman in good health. CDR3 in DNA: TGTGCCAGCAGCCCAGCGGGGGTGCGATTCAATGAGCAGTTCTTC. Encoded protein: CASSPAGVRFNEQFF.